This T cell receptor (beta chain) comes out of a study of early T cells in non-severe SARS-CoV-2 infection. Looking at the study overall: Bulk RNA from unsorted whole blood was sequenced; chains were unpaired.

The CDR3 has 15 residues. Trimming removed 4 bases from V and 8 bases from J, with 21 bases in between. Germline CDR1 reads DFQATT; CDR2 reads SNEGSKA (reference sequence). This clonotype turned up a few times. Its antigen is not known. Each cDNA molecule carried a unique molecular identifier. TCRdb re-derived calls from the 5' RACE reads in MiXCR, one entry per CDR3 protein. This sample has around 81,000 distinct CDR3 sequences, with 11% to 15% found just once. Study conclusions and caveats: CD4 and private specificities were missed by VDJdb matching, which favored anti-spike CD8 responses.

The gene calls are TRBV20-1 and TRBJ1-3, with D perhaps TRBD1 (6 bases). Sequencing was carried out using whole blood. This receptor was identified in an adult who was a healthcare worker with PCR-confirmed SARS-CoV-2 infection or an uninfected control (not recorded which). CDR3 in DNA: TGCAGTGCTACCCATACAGGGTTCGGGGGATACACCATATATTTT. The encoded protein is CSATHTGFGGYTIYF.